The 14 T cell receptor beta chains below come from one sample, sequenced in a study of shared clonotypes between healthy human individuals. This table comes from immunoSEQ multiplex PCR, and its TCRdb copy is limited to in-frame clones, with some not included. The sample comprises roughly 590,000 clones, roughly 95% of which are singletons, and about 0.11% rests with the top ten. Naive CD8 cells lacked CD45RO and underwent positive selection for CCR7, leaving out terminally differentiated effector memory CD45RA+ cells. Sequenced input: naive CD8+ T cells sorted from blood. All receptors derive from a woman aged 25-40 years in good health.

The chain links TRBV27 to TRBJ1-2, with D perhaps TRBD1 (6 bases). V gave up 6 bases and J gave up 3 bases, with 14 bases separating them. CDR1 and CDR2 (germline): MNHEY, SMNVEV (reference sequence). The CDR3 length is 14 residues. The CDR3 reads CASREQGNDYGYTF. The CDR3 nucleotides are TGTGCCAGCAGGGAACAGGGAAACGACTATGGCTACACCTTC.

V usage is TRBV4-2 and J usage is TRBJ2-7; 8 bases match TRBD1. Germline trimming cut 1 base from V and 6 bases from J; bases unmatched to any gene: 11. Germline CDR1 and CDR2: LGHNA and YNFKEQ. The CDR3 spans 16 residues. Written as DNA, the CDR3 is TGTGCCAGCAGCCAAGCAAAACCCGGGACAGGTGGCGAGCAGTACTTC. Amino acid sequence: CASSQAKPGTGGEQYF.

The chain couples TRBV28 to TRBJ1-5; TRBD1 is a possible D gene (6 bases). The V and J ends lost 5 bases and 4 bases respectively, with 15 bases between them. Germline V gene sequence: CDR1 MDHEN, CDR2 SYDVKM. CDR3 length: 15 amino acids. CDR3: CASSDPGARNQPQHF. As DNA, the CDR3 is TGTGCCAGCAGTGATCCAGGGGCGCGGAATCAGCCCCAGCATTTT.

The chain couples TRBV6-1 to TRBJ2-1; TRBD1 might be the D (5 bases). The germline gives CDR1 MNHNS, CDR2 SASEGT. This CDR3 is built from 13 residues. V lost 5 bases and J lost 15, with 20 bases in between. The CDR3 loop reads CASSPIGDSLRFF. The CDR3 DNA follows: TGTGCCAGCAGTCCCATCGGCGACAGCTTAAGGTTCTTC.

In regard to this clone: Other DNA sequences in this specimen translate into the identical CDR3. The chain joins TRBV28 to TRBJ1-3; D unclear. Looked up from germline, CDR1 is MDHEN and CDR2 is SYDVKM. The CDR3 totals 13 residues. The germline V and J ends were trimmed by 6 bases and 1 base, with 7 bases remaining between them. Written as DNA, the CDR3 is TGTGCCAGCAGCCTGGGTTCTGGAAACACCATATATTTT. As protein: CASSLGSGNTIYF.

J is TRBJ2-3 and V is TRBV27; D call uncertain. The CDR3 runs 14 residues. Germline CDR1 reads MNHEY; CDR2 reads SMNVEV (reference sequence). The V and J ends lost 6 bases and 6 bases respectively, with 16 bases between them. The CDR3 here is CASSPGPSEDTQYF. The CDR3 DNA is TGTGCCAGCAGCCCGGGTCCCTCGGAGGATACGCAGTATTTT.

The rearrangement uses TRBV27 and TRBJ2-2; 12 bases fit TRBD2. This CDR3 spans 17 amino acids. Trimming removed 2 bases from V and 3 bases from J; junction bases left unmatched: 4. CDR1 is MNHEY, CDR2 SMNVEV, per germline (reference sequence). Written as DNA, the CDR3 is TGTGCCAGCAGTTTAGGGCTAGCGGGGGGGGACACCGGGGAGCTGTTTTTT. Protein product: CASSLGLAGGDTGELFF.

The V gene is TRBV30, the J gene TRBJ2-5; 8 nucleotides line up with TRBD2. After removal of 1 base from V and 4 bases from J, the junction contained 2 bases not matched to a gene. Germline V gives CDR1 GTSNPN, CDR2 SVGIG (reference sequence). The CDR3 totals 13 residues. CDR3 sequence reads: CAWSETSGETQYF. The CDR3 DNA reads TGTGCCTGGAGTGAAACTAGCGGAGAGACCCAGTACTTC.

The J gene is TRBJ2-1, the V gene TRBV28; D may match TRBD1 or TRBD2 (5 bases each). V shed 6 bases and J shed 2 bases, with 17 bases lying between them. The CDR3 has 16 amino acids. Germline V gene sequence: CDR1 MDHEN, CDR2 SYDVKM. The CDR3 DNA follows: TGTGCCAGCAGGGGACCGGGCCCCCCCACCTACAATGAGCAGTTCTTC. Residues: CASRGPGPPTYNEQFF.

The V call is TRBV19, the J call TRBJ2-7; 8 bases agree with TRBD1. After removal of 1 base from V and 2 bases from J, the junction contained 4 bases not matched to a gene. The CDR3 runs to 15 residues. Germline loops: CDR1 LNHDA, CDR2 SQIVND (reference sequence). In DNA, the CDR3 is TGTGCCAGTAGTATAGGTGGGACAGGCCCCTACGAGCAGTACTTC. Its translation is CASSIGGTGPYEQYF.

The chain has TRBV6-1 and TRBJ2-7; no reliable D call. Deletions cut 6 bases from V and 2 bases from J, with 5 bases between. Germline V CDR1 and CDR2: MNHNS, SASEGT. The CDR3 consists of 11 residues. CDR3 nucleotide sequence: TGTGCCAGCAGGTCGGCCTACGAGCAGTACTTC. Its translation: CASRSAYEQYF.

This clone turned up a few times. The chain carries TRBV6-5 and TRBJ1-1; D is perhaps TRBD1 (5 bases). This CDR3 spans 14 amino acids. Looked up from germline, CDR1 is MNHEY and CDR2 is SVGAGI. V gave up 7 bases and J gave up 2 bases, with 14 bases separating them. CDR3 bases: TGTGCCAGCACACAACGCCAGGGAAACACTGAAGCTTTCTTT. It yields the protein CASTQRQGNTEAFF.

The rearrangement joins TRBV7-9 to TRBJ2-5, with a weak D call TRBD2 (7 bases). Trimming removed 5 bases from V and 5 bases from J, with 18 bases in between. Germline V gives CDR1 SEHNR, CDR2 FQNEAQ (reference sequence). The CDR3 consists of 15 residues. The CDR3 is CASSRPRGAGETQYF. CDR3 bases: TGTGCCAGCAGCCGACCCCGGGGGGCGGGCGAGACCCAGTACTTC.

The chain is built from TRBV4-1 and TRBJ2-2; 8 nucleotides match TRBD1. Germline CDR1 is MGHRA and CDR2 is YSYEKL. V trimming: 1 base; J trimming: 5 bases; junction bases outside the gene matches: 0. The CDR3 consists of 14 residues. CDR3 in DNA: TGCGCCAGCAGCCAAGGACAGGGGACCGGGGAGCTGTTTTTT. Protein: CASSQGQGTGELFF.